This T cell receptor (beta chain) was sequenced during a study of T cells of healthy individuals. TCRdb reprocessed the 5' RACE reads with MiXCR, giving one entry per CDR3 protein. The data show about 82,000 distinct CDR3 sequences, roughly 5.1% seen once. With respect to this clonotype: This may be a read error: a much more frequent sequence differs by one nucleotide.

The receptor was derived from a female donor in good health.

CDR3 amino acids: CASSFDRGRYEAFF. CDR3 nucleotide sequence: TGTGCCAGCAGCTTTGACAGGGGGCGGTATGAAGCTTTCTTT. The chain joins TRBV7-9 to TRBJ1-1, with 10 bases identical to TRBD1. Germline V lookup: CDR1 SEHNR, CDR2 FQNEAQ (reference sequence). The CDR3 extends over 14 amino acids. V gave up 3 bases and J gave up 7 bases; unmatched junction bases: 5.